This TCR beta chain was recovered during a study of cytomegalovirus exposure and HLA in healthy donors. Regarding the study as a whole: Across all donors, roughly uniform sequencing depth was an assumption of the presence/absence analyses. An Asian-associated ancestry cluster reportedly showed fewer N-insertions than the approximately 630-donor mean in a later analysis.

With 60 Vbeta and 13 Jbeta primers, the PCR was carried out. Generated by immunoSEQ multiplex PCR, the TCRdb table keeps only in-frame clones and is missing some. Of 180,000 or so clones in the sample, about 79% were seen once. Germline V CDR1 and CDR2: MNHNS, SASEGT. The CDR3 sequence is 15 residues long. Trimming took off 7 bases at V and 0 bases at J, with 15 bases between the two ends. This clone showed up just once. No antigen is known for it. This chain links TRBV6-1 with TRBJ1-2; D remains unclear. The sample taken for sequencing was PBMCs. The receptor was derived from a man in his fifties or sixties in good health and CMV-seropositive. The chain's CDR3 is CASNPARNTNYGYTF. The DNA for the CDR3 is TGTGCCAGCAATCCCGCCAGAAACACTAACTATGGCTACACCTTC.